These 3 T cell receptor beta chains were sequenced from one sample in a study of T-cell memory formation after mild COVID-19 (TCRdb year 2021). Library preparation used 5' RACE. The data were produced on an Illumina NovaSeq 6000. The public reads were quality trimmed at Q25 with fastp and then assembled into clones with MiXCR by TCRdb, keeping productive beta chains. Every distinct CDR3 protein forms one entry, paired with its most common genes and DNA. The sample contains 150,000 to 200,000 distinct CDR3 sequences, approximately 18% of them found a single time. Together, the top ten hold about 4% of the sample. What was sequenced was PBMCs or a T cell subset sorted from them (not recorded which). The receptors originated from a young man who had mild COVID-19 (a few samples of this study predate the infection). The sample titles of this study are shuffled in the database, so cell type and time point are left out; the donor was told from shared clones.

In its sample, this clonotype was seen a few times. The CDR3 loop is CASSDSQTVQLFF. DNA for the CDR3: TGCGCCAGCAGTGACAGCCAAACCGTGCAGCTGTTTTTT. The chain combines TRBV10-1 with TRBJ2-2; D not certain. V lost 3 bases, J lost 12 bases, and 14 bases lay in between. Germline V CDR1 and CDR2: WNHNN, SYGVQD (reference sequence). CDR3 length equals 13 residues.

This clonotype turned up a few times. The V call is TRBV28, the J call TRBJ2-4, with no clear D. Trimming pared 6 bases from V and 0 bases from J, leaving 6 bases between. This CDR3 comprises 13 residues. CDR1 and CDR2 from the germline V gene are MDHEN and SYDVKM. CDR3 region: CASRNIAKNIQYF. The CDR3 nucleotides are TGTGCCAGCAGAAACATAGCCAAAAACATTCAGTACTTC. Full variable domain (remainder filled in from reference TRBV28 and TRBJ2-4): DVKVTQSSRYLVKRTGEKVFLECVQDMDHENMFWYRQDPGLGLRLIYFSYDVKMKEKGDIPEGYSVSREKKERFSLILESASTNQTSMYLCASRNIAKNIQYFGAGTRLSVL.

V gene TRBV5-1 combines with J gene TRBJ2-3; 8 nucleotides align to TRBD2. Unmatched junction bases numbered 4, after V lost 5 bases and J lost 2 bases. Germline loops: CDR1 SGHRS, CDR2 YFSETQ. The CDR3 runs 14 residues. CDR3 nucleotide sequence: TGCGCCAGCAGTTCAGCGGGGGACACAGATACGCAGTATTTT. As protein: CASSSAGDTDTQYF.